This entry lists 22 T cell receptor beta chains sequenced from one sample in a study of blood T cell repertoires in COVID-19. The protocol was immunoSEQ multiplex PCR, while the TCRdb copy is restricted to in-frame clones and leaves out a portion. The table shows approximately 120,000 clones, with over 70% occurring only once. Sequencing was done on a sample of peripheral blood. The origin of the receptors is an elderly man with acute or convalescent COVID-19.

V usage is TRBV2 and J usage is TRBJ2-5, with 9 bases identical to TRBD2. The CDR3 has 17 amino acids. V trimming: 3 bases; J trimming: 4 bases; junction bases outside the gene matches: 12. Germline lookup yields CDR1 SNHLY and CDR2 FYNNEI. This chain's CDR3 is CASSEAGGPGIGETQYF. CDR3 in DNA: TGTGCCAGCAGTGAGGCGGGGGGGCCAGGGATTGGAGAGACCCAGTACTTC.

V and J are TRBV27 and TRBJ1-2, with 9 positions matching TRBD1. CDR3 length: 14 amino acids. The V segment lost 4 bases and the J segment 7 bases; nucleotides outside the gene matches: 7. Looked up from germline, CDR1 is MNHEY and CDR2 is SMNVEV (reference sequence). The CDR3 reads CASSYLQGATGYTF. The CDR3 nucleotides are TGTGCCAGCAGTTACCTACAGGGGGCCACTGGCTACACCTTC.

For the CDR3, the DNA is TGCGCCAGCAGCCAAGATGGGGGCGCGGTATATGAGCAGTTCTTC. Amino acid sequence: CASSQDGGAVYEQFF. The genes are TRBV4-1 and TRBJ2-1; TRBD1 is a possible D gene (6 bases). The CDR3 is made up of 15 amino acids. V lost 0 bases, J lost 8 bases, and 14 bases lay in between. CDR1 and CDR2 from the germline V gene are MGHRA and YSYEKL.

V usage is TRBV5-5 and J usage is TRBJ2-7, with D perhaps matching TRBD1 (6 bases). Deletions cut 0 bases from V and 5 bases from J, with 15 bases between. From germline, CDR1 is SGHKS and CDR2 YYEKEE (reference sequence). The CDR3 runs 15 residues. As DNA, the CDR3 is TGTGCCAGCAGCTTGGTAATAGACAGGCGCCACGAGCAGTACTTC. Translation gives CASSLVIDRRHEQYF. The variable domain in full, completed from reference TRBV5-5 and TRBJ2-7, reads DAGVTQSPTHLIKTRGQQVTLRCSPISGHKSVSWYQQVLGQGPQFIFQYYEKEERGRGNFPDRFSARQFPNYSSELNVNALLLGDSALYLCASSLVIDRRHEQYFGPGTRLTVT.

The V gene is TRBV4-1, the J gene TRBJ1-3; possible D gene TRBD1, 5 bases. CDR3 length equals 15 residues. Germline CDR1 and CDR2: MGHRA and YSYEKL. The V end lost 1 base, the J end lost 0 bases, and 7 bases lay between the germline ends. CDR3 sequence: CASSQGTSSGNTIYF. CDR3 sequence (DNA): TGCGCCAGCAGCCAAGGGACATCCTCTGGAAACACCATATATTTT.

The chain joins TRBV27 to TRBJ2-7, with 8 bases matching TRBD1. Germline CDR1 MNHEY, CDR2 SMNVEV (reference sequence). The CDR3 consists of 13 residues. V shed 6 bases and J 1 base; nucleotides not matched to a gene: 2. The CDR3 nucleotides read TGTGCCAGCAGAAGGACAGGGTCCTACGAGCAGTACTTC. Protein product: CASRRTGSYEQYF.

V is TRBV6-2 or TRBV6-3 and J is TRBJ2-1, with 9 bases matching TRBD2. The ends lost 5 bases at V and 3 bases at J; junction bases unmatched: 11. Looked up from germline, CDR1 is MNHEY and CDR2 is SVGEGT. CDR3 length: 17 amino acids. The CDR3 sequence is CASSEISGGGIYNEQFF. The CDR3 nucleotides are TGTGCCAGCAGTGAGATTAGCGGGGGCGGAATCTACAATGAGCAGTTCTTC.

The V call is TRBV3-1 (or the pseudogene TRBV3-2), the J call TRBJ1-5; D may be TRBD1 (6 bases). Looked up from germline, CDR1 is LGHDT and CDR2 is YNNKEL (reference sequence). The CDR3 sequence is 14 residues long. Trimming took 3 bases from V and 4 from J, leaving 10 bases between them. As DNA, the CDR3 is TGTGCCAGCAGCCACAGGGGAAAAAATCAGCCCCAGCATTTT. Encoded protein: CASSHRGKNQPQHF.

This chain joins TRBV5-1 and TRBJ2-3, with 7 bases lining up with TRBD2. Looked up from germline, CDR1 is SGHRS and CDR2 is YFSETQ. Trimming cost V 0 bases and J 0 bases; bases outside gene matches: 7. This CDR3 has 17 amino acids. The CDR3 spells CASSLEGTIYSTDTQYF. CDR3 nucleotide sequence: TGCGCCAGCAGCTTGGAAGGGACTATCTACAGCACAGATACGCAGTATTTT.

The chain has TRBV21-1 and TRBJ2-3; the table's TRBD1 call for D was not verified on the DNA. TRBV21-1 is designated a pseudogene. The CDR3 has 16 residues. The CDR3: CASSIPGQEATDTQYF. CDR3 DNA sequence: TGTGCCAGCAGCATTCCGGGACAGGAGGCCACAGATACGCAGTATTTT.

This clone appeared many times. The V call is TRBV2, the J call TRBJ2-2; 7 nucleotides agree with TRBD1. The V gene end was trimmed by 8 bases and the J gene end by 1 base; junction bases not matched to a gene: 7. The CDR3 covers 15 residues. CDR1 is SNHLY, CDR2 FYNNEI, per germline. The CDR3 bases are TGTGCCAGCGAAGTGGGACAGATGAACACCGGGGAGCTGTTTTTT. Translated: CASEVGQMNTGELFF.

The chain has TRBV4-1 and TRBJ1-2, with 8 bases matching TRBD1. The junction had 6 bases not matched to a gene; V was cut back by 2 bases and J by 4 bases. Germline CDR1 MGHRA, CDR2 YSYEKL. The CDR3 contains 15 residues. For the CDR3, the DNA is TGCGCCAGCAGCCAACAGGGGGCGACATCCTATGGCTACACCTTC. This sequence encodes CASSQQGATSYGYTF.

The J gene is TRBJ1-2, the V gene TRBV5-1, with D unresolved. Trimming removed 2 bases from V and 7 bases from J, with 9 bases in between. This CDR3 comprises 12 residues. Per germline, CDR1 SGHRS and CDR2 YFSETQ. The CDR3 region has the DNA TGCGCCAGCAGCTTCGATGCGCGTGGCTACACCTTC. Its translation is CASSFDARGYTF. Combining the CDR3 with reference TRBV5-1 and TRBJ1-2 gives the whole variable domain KAGVTQTPRYLIKTRGQQVTLSCSPISGHRSVSWYQQTPGQGLQFLFEYFSETQRNKGNFPGRFSGRQFSNSRSEMNVSTLELGDSALYLCASSFDARGYTFGSGTRLTVV.

The rearrangement joins TRBV9 to TRBJ2-2, with 12 bases aligning to TRBD2. Per germline, CDR1 SGDLS and CDR2 YYNGEE. The CDR3 length is 16 residues. V shed 0 bases and J 10 bases; nucleotides not matched to a gene: 7. The CDR3 sequence: CASSVGASGGAEELFF. The DNA for the CDR3 is TGTGCCAGCAGCGTAGGGGCTAGCGGGGGGGCCGAGGAGCTGTTTTTT.

This clone has more than one count but fewer than ten. The chain couples TRBV6-5 to TRBJ1-1; D call uncertain. The CDR3 is 14 residues long. With 2 bases removed from V and 4 bases from J, the gap between germline ends came to 11 bases. The germline CDR1 and CDR2 sequences are MNHEY and SVGAGI. The CDR3 region has the DNA TGTGCCAGCAGTTACAGACGGGAGAGCACTGAAGCTTTCTTT. It translates to CASSYRRESTEAFF.

This chain uses TRBV5-5 with TRBJ1-1; D possibly corresponds to TRBD1 (5 bases). V dropped 3 bases and J dropped 3 bases, with 15 bases sitting between them. The germline V gene has CDR1 SGHKS and CDR2 YYEKEE (reference sequence). The CDR3 extends over 15 amino acids. The chain's CDR3 is CASSSPSGGYTEAFF. Here the CDR3 DNA reads TGTGCCAGCAGCTCTCCTTCGGGGGGGTACACTGAAGCTTTCTTT.

The chain recombines TRBV18 with TRBJ1-4; unclear D gene. Germline values: CDR1 KGHSH, CDR2 LQKENI. V lost 5 bases and J lost 14, with 15 bases in between. The CDR3 loop spans 12 amino acids. The DNA of the CDR3 is TGTGCCAGCTCAACGACACCGTTCGTCCTGTTTTTT. Protein: CASSTTPFVLFF.

The chain links TRBV5-1 to TRBJ1-3; D perhaps matches TRBD1 (6 bases). Germline CDR1 is SGHRS and CDR2 is YFSETQ. CDR3 length: 17 residues. The V end was cut by 1 base, the J end by 2 bases, with 16 bases between. The CDR3 is CASSLKSYGGTGNTIYF. The CDR3 coding sequence is TGCGCCAGCAGCTTGAAAAGTTATGGGGGCACTGGAAACACCATATATTTT. The variable domain in full, with the rest retrieved from reference TRBV5-1 and TRBJ1-3, is KAGVTQTPRYLIKTRGQQVTLSCSPISGHRSVSWYQQTPGQGLQFLFEYFSETQRNKGNFPGRFSGRQFSNSRSEMNVSTLELGDSALYLCASSLKSYGGTGNTIYFGEGSWLTVV.

V and J are TRBV19 and TRBJ2-1, with 10 bases identical to TRBD2. Germline-derived CDR1 and CDR2 are LNHDA and SQIVND (reference sequence). J gave up 5 bases and V 9 bases, and 22 bases lay outside the gene matches. This CDR3 spans 19 amino acids. This CDR3 is CARQVWEADSGRRNNEQFF. CDR3 in DNA: TGTGCCAGGCAAGTATGGGAAGCCGATAGCGGGAGGCGAAACAATGAGCAGTTCTTC.

The chain combines TRBV9 with TRBJ2-7, with TRBD2 matching 14 bases. J lost 3 bases, V lost 3 bases, and 2 bases had no gene match. The CDR3 runs to 15 residues. The germline gives CDR1 SGDLS, CDR2 YYNGEE. CDR3 nucleotide sequence: TGTGCCAGCAGCGCCGGGACTAGCGGGGGCTACGAGCAGTACTTC. This encodes CASSAGTSGGYEQYF.

The V gene is TRBV7-2, the J gene TRBJ1-2; a weak D match, TRBD1 (5 bases). Germline values: CDR1 SGHTA, CDR2 FQGNSA. V lost 1 base and J lost 14, with 14 bases in between. CDR3 length: 12 residues. The CDR3 protein is CASSLDFGTPTF. The CDR3 bases are TGTGCCAGCAGCTTAGACTTCGGGACTCCTACCTTC.

This clone was found once. The V and J genes are TRBV18 and TRBJ2-5; tentative D call: TRBD2 (5 bases). Deletions cut 4 bases from V and 2 bases from J, with 14 bases between. This CDR3 contains 15 residues. Germline CDR1 KGHSH, CDR2 LQKENI. The CDR3 spells CASSLIRGGQETQYF. The CDR3 DNA is TGTGCCAGCTCACTAATTCGCGGAGGACAAGAGACCCAGTACTTC.